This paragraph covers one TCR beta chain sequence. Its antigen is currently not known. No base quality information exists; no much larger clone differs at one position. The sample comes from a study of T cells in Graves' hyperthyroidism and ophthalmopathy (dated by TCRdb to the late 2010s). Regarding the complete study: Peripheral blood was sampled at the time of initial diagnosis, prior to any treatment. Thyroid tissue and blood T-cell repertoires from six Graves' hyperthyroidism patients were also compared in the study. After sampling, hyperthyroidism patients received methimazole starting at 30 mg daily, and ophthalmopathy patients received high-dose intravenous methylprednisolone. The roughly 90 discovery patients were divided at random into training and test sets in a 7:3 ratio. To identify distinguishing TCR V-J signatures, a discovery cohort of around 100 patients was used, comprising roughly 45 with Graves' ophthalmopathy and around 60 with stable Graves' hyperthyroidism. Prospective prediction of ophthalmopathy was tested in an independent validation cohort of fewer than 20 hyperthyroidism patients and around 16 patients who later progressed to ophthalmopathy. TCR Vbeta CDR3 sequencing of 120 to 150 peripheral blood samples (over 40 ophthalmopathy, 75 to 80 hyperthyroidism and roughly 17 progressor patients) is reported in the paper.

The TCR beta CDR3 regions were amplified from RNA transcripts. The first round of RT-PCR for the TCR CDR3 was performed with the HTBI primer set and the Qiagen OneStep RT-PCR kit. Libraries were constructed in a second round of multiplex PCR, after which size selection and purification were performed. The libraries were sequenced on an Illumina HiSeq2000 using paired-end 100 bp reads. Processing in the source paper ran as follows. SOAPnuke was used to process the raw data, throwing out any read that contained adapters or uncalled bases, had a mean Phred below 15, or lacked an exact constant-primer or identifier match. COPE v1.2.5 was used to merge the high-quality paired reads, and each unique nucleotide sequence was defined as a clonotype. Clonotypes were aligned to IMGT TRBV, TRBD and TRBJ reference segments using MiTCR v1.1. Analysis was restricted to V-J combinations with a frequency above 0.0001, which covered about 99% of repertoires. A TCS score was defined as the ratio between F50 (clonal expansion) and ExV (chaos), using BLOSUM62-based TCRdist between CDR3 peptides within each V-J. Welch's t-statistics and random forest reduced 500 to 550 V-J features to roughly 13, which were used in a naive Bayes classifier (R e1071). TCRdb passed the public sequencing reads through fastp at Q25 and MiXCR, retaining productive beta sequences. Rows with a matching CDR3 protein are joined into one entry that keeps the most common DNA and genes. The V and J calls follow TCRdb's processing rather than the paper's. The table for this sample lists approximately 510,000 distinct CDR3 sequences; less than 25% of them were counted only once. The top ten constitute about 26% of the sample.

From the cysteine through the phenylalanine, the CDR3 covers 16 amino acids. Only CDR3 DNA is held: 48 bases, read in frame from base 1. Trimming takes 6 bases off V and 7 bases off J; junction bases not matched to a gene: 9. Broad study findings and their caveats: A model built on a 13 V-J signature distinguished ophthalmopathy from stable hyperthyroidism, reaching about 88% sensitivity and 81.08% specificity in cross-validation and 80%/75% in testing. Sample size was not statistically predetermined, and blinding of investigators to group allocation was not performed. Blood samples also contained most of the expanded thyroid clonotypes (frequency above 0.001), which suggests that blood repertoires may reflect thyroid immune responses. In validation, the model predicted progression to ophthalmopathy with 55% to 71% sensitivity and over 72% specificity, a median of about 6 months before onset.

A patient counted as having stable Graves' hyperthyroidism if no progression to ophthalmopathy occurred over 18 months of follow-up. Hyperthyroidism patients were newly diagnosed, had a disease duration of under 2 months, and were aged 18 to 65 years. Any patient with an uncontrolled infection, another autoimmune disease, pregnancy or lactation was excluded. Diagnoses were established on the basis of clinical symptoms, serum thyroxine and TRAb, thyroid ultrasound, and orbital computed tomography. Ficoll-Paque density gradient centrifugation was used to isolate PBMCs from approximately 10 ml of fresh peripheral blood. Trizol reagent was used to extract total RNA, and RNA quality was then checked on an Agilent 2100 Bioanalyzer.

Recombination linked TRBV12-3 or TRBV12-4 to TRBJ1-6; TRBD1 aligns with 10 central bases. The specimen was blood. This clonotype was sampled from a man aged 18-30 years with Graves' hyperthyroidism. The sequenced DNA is TGTGCCAGCAGGAAGACAGGGGGCATGGGAAATTCACCCCTCCACTTT. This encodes CASRKTGGMGNSPLHF.